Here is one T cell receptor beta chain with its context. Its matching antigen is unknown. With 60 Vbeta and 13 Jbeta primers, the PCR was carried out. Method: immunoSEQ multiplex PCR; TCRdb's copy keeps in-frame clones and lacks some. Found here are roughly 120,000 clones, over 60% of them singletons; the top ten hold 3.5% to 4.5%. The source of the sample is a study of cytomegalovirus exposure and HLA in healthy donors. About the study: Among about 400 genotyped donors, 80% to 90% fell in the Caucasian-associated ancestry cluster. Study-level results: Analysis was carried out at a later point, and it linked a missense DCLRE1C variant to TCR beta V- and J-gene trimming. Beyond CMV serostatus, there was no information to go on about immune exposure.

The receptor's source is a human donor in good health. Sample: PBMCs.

The DNA for the CDR3 is TGTGCCAGCAGTTCGACTAGCGGTCGCACAGATACGCAGTATTTT. Amino acid sequence: CASSSTSGRTDTQYF. The chain carries TRBV6-5 and TRBJ2-3, with 9 bases that match TRBD2. Germline CDR1 is MNHEY and CDR2 is SVGAGI. The trim removed 4 bases at V and 1 base at J, leaving 3 bases unmatched. The CDR3 loop spans 15 amino acids.